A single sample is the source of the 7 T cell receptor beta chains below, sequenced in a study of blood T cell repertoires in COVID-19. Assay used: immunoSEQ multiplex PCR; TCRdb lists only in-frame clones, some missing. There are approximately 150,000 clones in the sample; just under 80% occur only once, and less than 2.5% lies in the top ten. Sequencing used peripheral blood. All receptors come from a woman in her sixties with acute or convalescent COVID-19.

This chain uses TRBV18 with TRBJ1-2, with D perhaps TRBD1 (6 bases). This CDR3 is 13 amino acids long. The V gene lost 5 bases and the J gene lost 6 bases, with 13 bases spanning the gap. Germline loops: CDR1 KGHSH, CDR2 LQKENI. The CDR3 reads CASSSGVGDGYTF. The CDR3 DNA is TGTGCCAGCTCATCAGGGGTAGGAGATGGCTACACCTTC.

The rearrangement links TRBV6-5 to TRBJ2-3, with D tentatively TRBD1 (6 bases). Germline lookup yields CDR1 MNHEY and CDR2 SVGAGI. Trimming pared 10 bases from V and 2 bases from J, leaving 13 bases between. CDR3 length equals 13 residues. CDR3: CATRTVLTDTQYF. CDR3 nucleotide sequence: TGTGCCACCCGGACAGTTCTCACAGATACGCAGTATTTT.

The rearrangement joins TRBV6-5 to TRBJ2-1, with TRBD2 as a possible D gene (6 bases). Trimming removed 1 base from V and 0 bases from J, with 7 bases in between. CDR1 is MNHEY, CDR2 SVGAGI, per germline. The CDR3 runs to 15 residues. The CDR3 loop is CASSYYGGSYNEQFF. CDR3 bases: TGTGCCAGCAGTTACTACGGGGGCTCCTACAATGAGCAGTTCTTC.

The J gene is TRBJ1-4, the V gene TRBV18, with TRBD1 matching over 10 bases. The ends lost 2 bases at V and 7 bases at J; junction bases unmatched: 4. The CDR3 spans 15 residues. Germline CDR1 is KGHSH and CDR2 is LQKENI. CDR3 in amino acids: CASSPGQGGFEKLFF. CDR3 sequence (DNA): TGTGCCAGCTCACCAGGACAGGGGGGGTTTGAAAAACTGTTTTTT.

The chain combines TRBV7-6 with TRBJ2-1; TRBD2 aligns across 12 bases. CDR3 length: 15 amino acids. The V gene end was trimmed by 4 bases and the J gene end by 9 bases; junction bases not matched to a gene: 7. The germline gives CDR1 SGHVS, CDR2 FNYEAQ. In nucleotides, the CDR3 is TGTGCCAGCAGCTGGACTAGCGGGACGGGGAGTGAGCAGTTCTTC. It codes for CASSWTSGTGSEQFF.

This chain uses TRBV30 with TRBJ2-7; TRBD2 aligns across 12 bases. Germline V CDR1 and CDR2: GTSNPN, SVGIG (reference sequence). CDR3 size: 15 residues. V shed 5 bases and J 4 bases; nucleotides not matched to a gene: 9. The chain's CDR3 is CAWGLGLAGLYEQYF. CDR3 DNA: TGTGCCTGGGGGCTTGGACTAGCGGGACTTTACGAGCAGTACTTC.

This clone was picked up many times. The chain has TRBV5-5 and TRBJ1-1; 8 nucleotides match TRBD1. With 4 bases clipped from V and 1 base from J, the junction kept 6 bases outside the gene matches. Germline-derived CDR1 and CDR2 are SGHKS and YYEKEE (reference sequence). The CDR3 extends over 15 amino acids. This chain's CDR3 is CASSAWTGRNTEAFF. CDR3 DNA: TGTGCCAGCAGCGCTTGGACAGGGAGGAACACTGAAGCTTTCTTT. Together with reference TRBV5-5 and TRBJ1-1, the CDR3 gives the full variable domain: DAGVTQSPTHLIKTRGQQVTLRCSPISGHKSVSWYQQVLGQGPQFIFQYYEKEERGRGNFPDRFSARQFPNYSSELNVNALLLGDSALYLCASSAWTGRNTEAFFGQGTRLTVV.